Listed below are T cell receptor beta chains from one sample, sequenced in a study of blood T cell repertoires in COVID-19. The table came from immunoSEQ multiplex PCR; TCRdb's copy has only in-frame clones and leaves some out. This sample has just under 70,000 clones; more than 80% occur once, and the top ten carry about 8.1%. Sequencing used peripheral blood. The receptors were gathered from a man aged 25 to 45 with acute or convalescent COVID-19. Each CDR3 is given with its conserved first and last residue. Each record gives: CDR3 protein, CDR3 DNA, clone size, D gene, J gene, V gene. D genes are given only for firm matches. For some rows the clone size is stated as once, few or many, or as a class when expanded; others skip it.

CDR3aa: CAIQAGVPDTQYF; CDR3nt: TGTGCCATTCAAGCGGGAGTCCCAGATACGCAGTATTTT; abundance: -; d_gene: TRBD2; j_gene: TRBJ2-3; v_gene: TRBV10-3
CDR3aa: CASSREGFGYGYTF; CDR3nt: TGTGCCAGCAGTCGGGAGGGATTTGGCTATGGCTACACCTTC; abundance: -; d_gene: -; j_gene: TRBJ1-2; v_gene: TRBV5-5
CDR3aa: CASSLAPGSGDTQYF; CDR3nt: TGTGCCAGCAGCTTAGCTCCCGGGAGTGGAGATACGCAGTATTTT; abundance: -; d_gene: -; j_gene: TRBJ2-3; v_gene: TRBV13
CDR3aa: CASSLSGGVPKTQYF; CDR3nt: TGCGCCAGCAGCCTGTCGGGTGGAGTTCCGAAGACCCAGTACTTC; abundance: -; d_gene: -; j_gene: TRBJ2-5; v_gene: TRBV5-1
CDR3aa: CASSEREAGELFF; CDR3nt: TGCGCCAGCAGTGAGCGGGAGGCCGGGGAGCTGTTTTTT; abundance: once; d_gene: TRBD2; j_gene: TRBJ2-2; v_gene: TRBV10-1
CDR3aa: CASSLFRGSGANVLTF; CDR3nt: TGTGCCAGCAGTTTATTTCGGGGCTCTGGGGCCAACGTCCTGACTTTC; abundance: -; d_gene: -; j_gene: TRBJ2-6; v_gene: TRBV27
CDR3aa: CASSVAYGHF; CDR3nt: TGTGCCAGCAGCGTAGCCTACGGGCATTTT; abundance: -; d_gene: -; j_gene: TRBJ1-5; v_gene: TRBV11-3
CDR3aa: CASSGDRGTYEQYF; CDR3nt: TGCGCCAGCAGCGGGGACAGGGGGACCTACGAGCAGTACTTC; abundance: few; d_gene: TRBD1; j_gene: TRBJ2-7; v_gene: TRBV5-1
CDR3aa: CASTPDRRQFYGYTF; CDR3nt: TGTGCCAGCACACCGGACAGGCGGCAATTCTATGGCTACACCTTC; abundance: -; d_gene: TRBD1; j_gene: TRBJ1-2; v_gene: TRBV6-5
CDR3aa: CASSIQGAETQYF; CDR3nt: TGTGCCAGCAGTATACAGGGGGCAGAGACCCAGTACTTC; abundance: -; d_gene: TRBD1; j_gene: TRBJ2-5; v_gene: TRBV28
CDR3aa: CASSQNTIYF; CDR3nt: TGTGCCAGCAGTCAAAACACCATATATTTT; abundance: few; d_gene: -; j_gene: TRBJ1-3; v_gene: TRBV28
CDR3aa: CASSLDIAGDETQYF; CDR3nt: TGTGCCAGCAGCTTGGATATAGCGGGAGATGAGACCCAGTACTTC; abundance: -; d_gene: TRBD2; j_gene: TRBJ2-5; v_gene: TRBV5-4
CDR3aa: CASSSGSGTYEQYF; CDR3nt: TGTGCCAGCAGCTCGGGCTCGGGAACCTACGAGCAGTACTTC; abundance: -; d_gene: -; j_gene: TRBJ2-7; v_gene: TRBV5-4
CDR3aa: CASSLGLADNNEQFF; CDR3nt: TGTGCCAGCAGCTTGGGACTAGCGGATAACAATGAGCAGTTCTTC; abundance: -; d_gene: TRBD2; j_gene: TRBJ2-1; v_gene: TRBV6-4
CDR3aa: CATSSTPSGIDEQFF; CDR3nt: TGTGCCACCAGCAGCACGCCTAGCGGGATCGATGAGCAGTTCTTC; abundance: once; d_gene: TRBD2; j_gene: TRBJ2-1; v_gene: TRBV15
CDR3aa: CASRASAGVRYEQYF; CDR3nt: TGTGCCAGCAGAGCCTCCGCGGGAGTGCGCTACGAGCAGTACTTC; abundance: -; d_gene: TRBD2; j_gene: TRBJ2-7; v_gene: TRBV6-6
CDR3aa: CASSFSRSGVVGWPQHF; CDR3nt: TGTGCCAGCAGTTTTTCAAGGTCCGGGGTGGTAGGGTGGCCCCAGCATTTT; abundance: -; d_gene: -; j_gene: TRBJ1-5; v_gene: TRBV28
CDR3aa: CASRRSGEETQYF; CDR3nt: TGTGCCAGCAGGCGATCAGGGGAGGAGACCCAGTACTTC; abundance: -; d_gene: -; j_gene: TRBJ2-5; v_gene: TRBV6-5
CDR3aa: CASSPRVAGTDTQYF; CDR3nt: TGTGCCAGCAGTCCGCGGGTCGCCGGCACAGATACGCAGTATTTT; abundance: -; d_gene: -; j_gene: TRBJ2-3; v_gene: TRBV27
CDR3aa: CASSPWTRGSNEQFF; CDR3nt: TGTGCCAGCTCACCATGGACTAGAGGAAGCAATGAGCAGTTCTTC; abundance: few; d_gene: TRBD2; j_gene: TRBJ2-1; v_gene: TRBV18
CDR3aa: CATSKGGSGNTIYF; CDR3nt: TGTGCCACCAGCAAAGGGGGCTCTGGAAACACCATATATTTT; abundance: -; d_gene: -; j_gene: TRBJ1-3; v_gene: TRBV15
CDR3aa: CACTGDSYEQYF; CDR3nt: TGTGCCTGCACAGGGGACTCCTACGAGCAGTACTTC; abundance: few; d_gene: TRBD1; j_gene: TRBJ2-7; v_gene: TRBV5-5
CDR3aa: CASSFSLSGNEQFF; CDR3nt: TGTGCCAGCAGCTTTTCGCTCTCCGGCAATGAGCAGTTCTTC; abundance: -; d_gene: -; j_gene: TRBJ2-1; v_gene: TRBV7-9
CDR3aa: CAWSPRTSEQYF; CDR3nt: TGTGCCTGGAGTCCCCGGACTAGCGAACAGTACTTC; abundance: -; d_gene: TRBD2; j_gene: TRBJ2-4; v_gene: TRBV30
CDR3aa: CASSPPGGRPGSYF; CDR3nt: TGTGCCAGCAGCCCTCCAGGGGGTAGGCCTGGTTCGTACTTC; abundance: -; d_gene: TRBD1; j_gene: TRBJ2-7; v_gene: TRBV4-2
CDR3aa: CASTPLGTAGDNEQFF; CDR3nt: TGTGCCAGCACCCCTTTGGGTACAGCGGGGGACAATGAGCAGTTCTTC; abundance: -; d_gene: TRBD2; j_gene: TRBJ2-1; v_gene: TRBV4-2
CDR3aa: CASSLRLVNEQFF; CDR3nt: TGTGCCAGCAGCCTCCGATTAGTAAATGAGCAGTTCTTC; abundance: -; d_gene: -; j_gene: TRBJ2-1; v_gene: TRBV7-9
CDR3aa: CASSLVAVQETQYF; CDR3nt: TGTGCCAGCAGCTTAGTGGCAGTCCAAGAGACCCAGTACTTC; abundance: -; d_gene: -; j_gene: TRBJ2-5; v_gene: TRBV7-9